This is a list of T cell receptor beta chains from one sample in a study of T cells after yellow fever vaccination. Using its own MiXCR run on the 5' RACE reads, TCRdb lists one record per CDR3 protein. Among 450,000 to 550,000 distinct CDR3 sequences listed, roughly 19% were seen once. Sequences were derived from PBMCs, sampled 15 days after the yellow fever booster vaccination. These receptors came from a man in his thirties or forties who received the YFV17D yellow fever vaccine. Each CDR3 is given with its conserved first and last residue. The D gene is left open where the match is weak. Clone size is shown for a subset of rows, as once, few, many or a class of expanded clone.

. | TRBJ2-4 | . | TRBV20-1 | 11 | TGCAGTGCTAGTAAAGAAGTCATTCAGTACTTC | CSASKEVIQYF
. | TRBJ1-6 | . | TRBV4-2 | 13 | TGTGCCAGCAGCCAAGCCGTCGATTCACCCCTCCACTTT | CASSQAVDSPLHF
. | TRBJ2-7 | . | TRBV7-2 | 16 | TGTGCCAGCAGCTTATCCACCCAAATTCTCTCCTACGAGCAGTACTTC | CASSLSTQILSYEQYF
. | TRBJ1-1 | few | TRBV14 | 11 | TGTGCCAGCAGCCAAGAATATGAAGCTTTCTTT | CASSQEYEAFF
TRBD2 | TRBJ2-7 | . | TRBV29-1 | 16 | TGCAGCGTCGATGGATTGTCCGGGACTAGCGGCTACGAGCAGTACTTC | CSVDGLSGTSGYEQYF
TRBD1 | TRBJ2-2 | . | TRBV20-1 | 18 | TGCAGTGCCCCCCCGGACAGGGCTGCGGGCCTTGCCACCGGGGAGCTGTTTTTT | CSAPPDRAAGLATGELFF
. | TRBJ2-3 | . | TRBV3-1 | 14 | TGTGCCAGCAGCCAAGATTTGGGGTCAGATACGCAGTATTTT | CASSQDLGSDTQYF
. | TRBJ2-7 | . | TRBV20-1 | 14 | TGCAGTGCTACCGCACTTGGCGAGGCCTACGAGCAGTACTTC | CSATALGEAYEQYF
. | TRBJ2-7 | . | TRBV30 | 14 | TGTGCCTGGTCCTTTGGCGGGGGCTACTACGAGCAGTACTTC | CAWSFGGGYYEQYF
. | TRBJ2-1 | few | TRBV27 | 16 | TGTGCCAGCAGTTTATCGTCAGTGCCCGAGATCCATGAGCAGTTCTTC | CASSLSSVPEIHEQFF
TRBD2 | TRBJ2-7 | . | TRBV20-1 | 15 | TGCAGTGCTAGAGTCCCGGGACTAGCCGCCTACGAGCAGTACTTC | CSARVPGLAAYEQYF
TRBD1 | TRBJ2-2 | few | TRBV15 | 16 | TGTGCCACCAGCAGAGGGGGACAGGGGAACACCGGGGAGCTGTTTTTT | CATSRGGQGNTGELFF
TRBD2 | TRBJ2-3 | few | TRBV4-2 | 16 | TGTGCCAGCAGCCTGCGGACTAGCGCCACCACAGATACGCAGTATTTT | CASSLRTSATTDTQYF
TRBD2 | TRBJ2-1 | few | TRBV9 | 17 | TGTGCCAGCAGCCCCCGTATAGCGGGAGAAGCCTACAATGAGCAGTTCTTC | CASSPRIAGEAYNEQFF
TRBD2 | TRBJ2-7 | . | TRBV6-2/TRBV6-3 | 13 | TGTGCCAGCAAGCCGGGAGGCACCTACGAGCAGTACTTC | CASKPGGTYEQYF
TRBD1 | TRBJ1-2 | few | TRBV12-3/TRBV12-4 | 14 | TGTGCCAGCAGGCAAACAGGGGACCCGTATGGCTACACCTTC | CASRQTGDPYGYTF
TRBD2 | TRBJ2-1 | few | TRBV11-1 | 18 | TGTGCCAGCCATTGGGGGGAGCAGCGGGGGACGTCCTACAATGAGCAGTTCTTC | CASHWGEQRGTSYNEQFF
TRBD1 | TRBJ1-1 | few | TRBV10-3 | 13 | TGTGCCATCCGCGGGACAGTTAACACTGAAGCTTTCTTT | CAIRGTVNTEAFF
. | TRBJ2-1 | few | TRBV12-3/TRBV12-4 | 15 | TGTGCCAGCAGAGGGGTAGCGGTAGAATACAATGAGCAGTTCTTC | CASRGVAVEYNEQFF
. | TRBJ1-6 | . | TRBV4-3 | 16 | TGCGCCAGCAGCCAAGCCTTTGCGGGCAGGTCTTCACCCCTCCACTTT | CASSQAFAGRSSPLHF
. | TRBJ2-3 | . | TRBV4-2 | 17 | TGTGCCAGCAGCCAGGCGGGGGTACAGGGGTTCACAGATACGCAGTATTTT | CASSQAGVQGFTDTQYF
. | TRBJ2-7 | few | TRBV7-9 | 15 | TGTGCCAGCAGCTTAGACGGGAGTTGGGCCTACGAGCAGTACTTC | CASSLDGSWAYEQYF
TRBD2 | TRBJ2-1 | . | TRBV5-8 | 14 | TGTGCCAGCAGCTTGAAAATAGCGGGAGTTGAGCAGTTCTTC | CASSLKIAGVEQFF